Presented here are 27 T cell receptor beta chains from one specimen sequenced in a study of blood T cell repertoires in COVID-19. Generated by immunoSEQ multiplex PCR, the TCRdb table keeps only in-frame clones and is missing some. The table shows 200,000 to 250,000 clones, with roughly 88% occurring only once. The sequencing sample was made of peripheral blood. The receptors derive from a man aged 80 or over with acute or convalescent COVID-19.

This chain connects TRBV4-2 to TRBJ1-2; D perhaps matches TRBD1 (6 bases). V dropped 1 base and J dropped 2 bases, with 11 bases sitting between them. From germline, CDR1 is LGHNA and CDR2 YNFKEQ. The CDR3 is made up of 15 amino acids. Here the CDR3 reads CASSQVTQGNYGYTF. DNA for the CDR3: TGTGCCAGCAGCCAAGTTACCCAGGGGAACTATGGCTACACCTTC.

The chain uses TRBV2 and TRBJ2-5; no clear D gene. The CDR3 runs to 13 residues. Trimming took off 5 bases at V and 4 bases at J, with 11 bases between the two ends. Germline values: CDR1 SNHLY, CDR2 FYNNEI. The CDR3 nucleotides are TGTGCCAGCAGTTTCTGGCGAGGAGAGACCCAGTACTTC. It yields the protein CASSFWRGETQYF.

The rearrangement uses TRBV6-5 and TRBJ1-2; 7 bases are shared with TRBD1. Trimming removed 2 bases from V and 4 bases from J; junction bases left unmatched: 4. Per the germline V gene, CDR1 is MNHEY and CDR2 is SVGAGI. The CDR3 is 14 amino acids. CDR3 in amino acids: CASSYDRESYGYTF. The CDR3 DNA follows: TGTGCCAGCAGTTACGACAGGGAGTCCTATGGCTACACCTTC.

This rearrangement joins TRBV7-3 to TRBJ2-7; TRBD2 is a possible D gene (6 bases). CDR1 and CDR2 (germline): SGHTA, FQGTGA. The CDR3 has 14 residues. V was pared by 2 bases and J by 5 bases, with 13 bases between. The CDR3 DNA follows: TGTGCCAGCAGCTTACAGGGAGGTTCTAACGAGCAGTACTTC. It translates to CASSLQGGSNEQYF.

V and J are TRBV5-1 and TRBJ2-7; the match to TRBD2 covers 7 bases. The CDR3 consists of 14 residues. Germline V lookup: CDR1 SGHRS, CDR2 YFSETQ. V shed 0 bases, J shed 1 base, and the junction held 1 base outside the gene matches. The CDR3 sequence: CASSLASGSYEQYF. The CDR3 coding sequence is TGCGCCAGCAGCTTGGCTAGCGGATCCTACGAGCAGTACTTC.

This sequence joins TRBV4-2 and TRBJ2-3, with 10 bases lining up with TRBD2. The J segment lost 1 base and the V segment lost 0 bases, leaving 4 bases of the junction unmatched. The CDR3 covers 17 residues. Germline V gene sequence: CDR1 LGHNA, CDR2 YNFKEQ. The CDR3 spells CASSQDPSGGGTDTQYF. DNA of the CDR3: TGTGCCAGCAGCCAAGATCCTAGCGGGGGCGGCACAGATACGCAGTATTTT.

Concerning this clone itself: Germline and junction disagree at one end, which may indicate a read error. DNA of the CDR3: TGTGCCAGCAGTTTTGGGCCTAAGGAAAAACTGTTTTTT. Amino acids: CASSFGPKEKLFF. The rearrangement joins TRBV12-3 or TRBV12-4 to TRBJ1-4; D is ambiguous. The CDR3 runs 13 residues.

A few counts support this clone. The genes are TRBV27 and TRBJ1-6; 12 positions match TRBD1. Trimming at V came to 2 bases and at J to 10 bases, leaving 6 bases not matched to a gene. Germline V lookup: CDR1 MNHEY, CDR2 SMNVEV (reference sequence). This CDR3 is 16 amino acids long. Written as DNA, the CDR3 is TGTGCCAGCAGTTTAACGGGGACAGGGGGCTGGTCACCCCTCCACTTT. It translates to CASSLTGTGGWSPLHF.

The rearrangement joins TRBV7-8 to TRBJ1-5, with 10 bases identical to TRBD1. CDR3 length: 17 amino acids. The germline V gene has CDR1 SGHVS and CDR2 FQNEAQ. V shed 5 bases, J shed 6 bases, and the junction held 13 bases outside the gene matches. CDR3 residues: CASSPTDRGRWGQPQHF. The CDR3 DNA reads TGTGCCAGCAGCCCGACCGACAGGGGGCGTTGGGGTCAGCCCCAGCATTTT.

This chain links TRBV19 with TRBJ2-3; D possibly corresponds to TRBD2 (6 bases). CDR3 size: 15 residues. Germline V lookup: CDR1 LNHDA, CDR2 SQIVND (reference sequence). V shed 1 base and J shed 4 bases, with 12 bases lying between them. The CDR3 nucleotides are TGTGCCAGTAGTATAGGGGCGGGGAGTCCAGATACGCAGTATTTT. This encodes CASSIGAGSPDTQYF.

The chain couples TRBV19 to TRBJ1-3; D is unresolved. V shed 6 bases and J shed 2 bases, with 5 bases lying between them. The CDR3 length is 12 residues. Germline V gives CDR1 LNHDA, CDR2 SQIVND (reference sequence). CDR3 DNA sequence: TGTGCCAGTAGGAGAACTGGAAACACCATATATTTT. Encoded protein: CASRRTGNTIYF.

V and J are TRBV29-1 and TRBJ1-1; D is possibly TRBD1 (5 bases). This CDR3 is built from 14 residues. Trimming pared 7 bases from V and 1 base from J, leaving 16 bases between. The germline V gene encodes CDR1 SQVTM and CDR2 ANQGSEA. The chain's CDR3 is CSASRGGTNTEAFF. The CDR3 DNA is TGCAGCGCCTCGAGGGGAGGGACGAACACTGAAGCTTTCTTT.

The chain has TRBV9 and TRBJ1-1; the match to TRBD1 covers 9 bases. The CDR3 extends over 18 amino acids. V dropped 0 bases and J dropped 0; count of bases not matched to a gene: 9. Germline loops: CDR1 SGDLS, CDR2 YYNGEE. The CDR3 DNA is TGTGCCAGCAGCGTAGGGGAGGGACAGGGCCGGATGAACACTGAAGCTTTCTTT. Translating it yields CASSVGEGQGRMNTEAFF.

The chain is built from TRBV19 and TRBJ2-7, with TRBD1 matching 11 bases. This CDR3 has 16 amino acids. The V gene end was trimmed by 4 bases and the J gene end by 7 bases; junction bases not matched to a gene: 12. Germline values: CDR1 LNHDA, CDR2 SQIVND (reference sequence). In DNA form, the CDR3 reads TGTGCCAGTAGTACGCGAAGCGGACAGGGGGCGAGTGAGCAGTACTTC. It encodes CASSTRSGQGASEQYF. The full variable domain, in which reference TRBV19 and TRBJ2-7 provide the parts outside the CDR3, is DGGITQSPKYLFRKEGQNVTLSCEQNLNHDAMYWYRQDPGQGLRLIYYSQIVNDFQKGDIAEGYSVSREKKESFPLTVTSAQKNPTAFYLCASSTRSGQGASEQYFGPGTRLTVT.

The CDR3 is CASSLDLAIAGETQYF. DNA of the CDR3: TGTGCCAGCAGCTTAGATTTAGCCATAGCAGGGGAGACCCAGTACTTC. The rearrangement joins TRBV11-2 to TRBJ2-5; a weak D match, TRBD1 (5 bases). From germline, CDR1 is SGHAT and CDR2 FQNNGV. V lost 0 bases and J lost 5, with 16 bases in between. The CDR3 runs 16 residues.

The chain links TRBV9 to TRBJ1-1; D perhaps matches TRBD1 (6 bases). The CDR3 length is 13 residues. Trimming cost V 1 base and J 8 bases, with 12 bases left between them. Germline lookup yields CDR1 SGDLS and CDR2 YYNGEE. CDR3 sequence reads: CASSVQLGTEAFF. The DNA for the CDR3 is TGTGCCAGCAGCGTACAGCTCGGGACAGAAGCTTTCTTT.

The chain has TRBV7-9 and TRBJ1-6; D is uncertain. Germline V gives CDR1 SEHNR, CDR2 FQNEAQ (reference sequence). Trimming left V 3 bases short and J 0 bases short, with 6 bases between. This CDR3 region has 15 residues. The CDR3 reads CASSLSSSYNSPLHF. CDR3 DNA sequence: TGTGCCAGCAGCTTGTCCAGCTCCTATAATTCACCCCTCCACTTT.

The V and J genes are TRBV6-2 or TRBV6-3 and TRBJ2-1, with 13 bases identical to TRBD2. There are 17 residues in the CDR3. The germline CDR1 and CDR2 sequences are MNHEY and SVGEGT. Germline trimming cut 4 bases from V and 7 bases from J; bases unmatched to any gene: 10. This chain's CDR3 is CASSFMPTSGRGNEQFF. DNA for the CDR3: TGTGCCAGCAGTTTCATGCCTACTAGCGGGAGGGGGAATGAGCAGTTCTTC.

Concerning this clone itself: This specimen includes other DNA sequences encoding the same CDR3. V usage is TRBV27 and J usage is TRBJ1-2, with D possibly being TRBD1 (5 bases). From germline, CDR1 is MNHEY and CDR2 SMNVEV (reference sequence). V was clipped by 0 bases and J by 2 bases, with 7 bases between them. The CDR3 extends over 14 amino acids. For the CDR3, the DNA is TGTGCCAGCAGTTTATCGTCAGGGAACTATGGCTACACCTTC. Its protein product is CASSLSSGNYGYTF.

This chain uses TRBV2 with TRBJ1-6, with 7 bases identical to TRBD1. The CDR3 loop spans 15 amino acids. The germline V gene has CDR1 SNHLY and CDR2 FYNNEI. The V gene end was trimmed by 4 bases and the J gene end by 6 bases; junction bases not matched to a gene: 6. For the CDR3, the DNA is TGTGCCAGCAGTGCCCGACAGGGTTCTAATTCACCCCTCCACTTT. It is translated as CASSARQGSNSPLHF.

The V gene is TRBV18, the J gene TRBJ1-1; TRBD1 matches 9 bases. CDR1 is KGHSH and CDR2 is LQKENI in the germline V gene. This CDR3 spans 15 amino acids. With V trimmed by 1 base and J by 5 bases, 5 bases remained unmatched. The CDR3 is CASSPQGQGVTEAFF. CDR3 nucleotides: TGTGCCAGCTCACCACAGGGACAGGGCGTGACTGAAGCTTTCTTT.

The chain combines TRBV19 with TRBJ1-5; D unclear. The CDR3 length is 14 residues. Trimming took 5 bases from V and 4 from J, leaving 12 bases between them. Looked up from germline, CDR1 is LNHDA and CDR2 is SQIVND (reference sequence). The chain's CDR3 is CASSFRAGNQPQHF. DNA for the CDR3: TGTGCCAGTAGTTTCCGGGCGGGGAATCAGCCCCAGCATTTT.

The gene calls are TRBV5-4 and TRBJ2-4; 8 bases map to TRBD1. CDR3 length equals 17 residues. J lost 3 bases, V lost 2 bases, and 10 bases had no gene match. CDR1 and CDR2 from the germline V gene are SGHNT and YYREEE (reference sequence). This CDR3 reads CASSFSRDRFYKNIQYF. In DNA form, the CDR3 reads TGTGCCAGCAGCTTTTCCCGGGACAGGTTCTACAAAAACATTCAGTACTTC.

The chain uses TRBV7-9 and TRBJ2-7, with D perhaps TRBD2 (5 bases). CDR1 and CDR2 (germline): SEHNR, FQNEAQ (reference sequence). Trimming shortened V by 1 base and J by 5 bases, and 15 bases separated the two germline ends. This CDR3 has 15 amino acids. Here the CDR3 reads CASSLVGSRRDEQYF. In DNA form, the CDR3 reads TGTGCCAGCAGCTTAGTTGGGAGCCGGCGTGACGAGCAGTACTTC.

Here the CDR3 reads CASTGPDTEAFF. In nucleotides, the CDR3 is TGTGCCAGTACAGGCCCCGACACTGAAGCTTTCTTT. The chain has TRBV9 and TRBJ1-1, with a weak D call TRBD1 (5 bases). The CDR3 contains 12 residues. The V gene's germline CDR1 is SGDLS and CDR2 YYNGEE. Between the trimmed V and J ends, which lost 8 bases and 3 bases, there was a span of 11 bases. The variable domain in full, completed from reference TRBV9 and TRBJ1-1, reads DSGVTQTPKHLITATGQRVTLRCSPRSGDLSVYWYQQSLDQGLQFLIQYYNGEERAKGNILERFSAQQFPDLHSELNLSSLELGDSALYFCASTGPDTEAFFGQGTRLTVV.

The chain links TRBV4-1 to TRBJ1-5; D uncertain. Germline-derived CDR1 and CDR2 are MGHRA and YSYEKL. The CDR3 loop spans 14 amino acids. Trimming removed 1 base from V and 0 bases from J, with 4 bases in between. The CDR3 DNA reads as TGCGCCAGCAGCCAAGCCAATAGCAATCAGCCCCAGCATTTT. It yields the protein CASSQANSNQPQHF.

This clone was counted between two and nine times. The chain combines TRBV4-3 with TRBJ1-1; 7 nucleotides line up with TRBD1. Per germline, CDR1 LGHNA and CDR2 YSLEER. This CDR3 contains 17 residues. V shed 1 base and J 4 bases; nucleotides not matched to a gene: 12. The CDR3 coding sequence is TGCGCCAGCAGCCAAGTACCAGGAGGGGGCAGGGCCACTGAAGCTTTCTTT. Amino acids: CASSQVPGGGRATEAFF.